This T cell receptor (beta chain) appears in the sequencing data of a study of identical twins. Study results and caveats: Monozygotic twin pairs showed more out-of-frame TCR alpha sharing than models estimated. Memory repertoires showed no such pattern, whereas abundant cord blood beta clonotypes carried fewer insertions. It was cross-sectional statistical analysis, not following the same donors, that the conclusions relied on.

In the case of this clonotype: The antigen remains undetermined.

Germline CDR1 and CDR2: SEHNR and FQNEAQ (reference sequence). With V trimmed by 4 bases and J by 14 bases, 14 bases remained unmatched. The CDR3 extends over 15 amino acids. In TCRdb, the 5' RACE reads were re-called with MiXCR into one record per CDR3 protein. The table shows about 920,000 distinct CDR3 sequences, with about 12% occurring only once. These data are also associated with another study on yellow fever vaccine responses in identical twins.

Sequenced sample: PBMCs. The clonotype was recovered from a woman between 18 and 30 years old in good health. The chain combines TRBV7-9 with TRBJ2-1, with 10 bases fitting TRBD1. The CDR3 nucleotides are TGTGCCAGCAGCTCGAGCGGACAGGGGGTGACTGTCGAGTTCTTC. Translating it yields CASSSSGQGVTVEFF.